This TCR beta chain was documented in a study of blood T cell repertoires in COVID-19. CDR1 and CDR2 (germline): MGHRA, YSYEKL. V lost 2 bases and J lost 4, with 9 bases in between. The CDR3 length is 15 residues. Clones were read by immunoSEQ multiplex PCR, and TCRdb kept only the in-frame ones, dropping some. The repertoire holds about 120,000 clones, with 82% as singletons. The clonotype was recovered from a woman between 65 and 79 years old with acute or convalescent COVID-19. The specimen sequenced was peripheral blood. V usage is TRBV4-1 and J usage is TRBJ2-6, with D perhaps TRBD1 (5 bases). The CDR3 DNA reads as TGCGCCAGCAGCCAAACAGGAAACGGGGCCAACGTCCTGACTTTC. Translation gives CASSQTGNGANVLTF.